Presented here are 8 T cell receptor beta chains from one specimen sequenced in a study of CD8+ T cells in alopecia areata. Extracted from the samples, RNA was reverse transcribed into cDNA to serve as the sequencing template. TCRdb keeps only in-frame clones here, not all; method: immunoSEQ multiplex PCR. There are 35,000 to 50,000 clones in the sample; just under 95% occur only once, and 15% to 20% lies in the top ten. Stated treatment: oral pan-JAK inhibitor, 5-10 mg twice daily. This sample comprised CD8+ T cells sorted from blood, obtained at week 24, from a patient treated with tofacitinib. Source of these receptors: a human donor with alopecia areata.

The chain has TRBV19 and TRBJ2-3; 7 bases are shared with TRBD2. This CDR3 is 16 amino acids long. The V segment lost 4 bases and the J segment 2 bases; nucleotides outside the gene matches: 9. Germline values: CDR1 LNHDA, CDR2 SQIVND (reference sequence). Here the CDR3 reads CASSTNLAEYTDTQYF. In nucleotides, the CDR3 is TGTGCCAGTAGTACCAATCTAGCGGAATACACAGATACGCAGTATTTT.

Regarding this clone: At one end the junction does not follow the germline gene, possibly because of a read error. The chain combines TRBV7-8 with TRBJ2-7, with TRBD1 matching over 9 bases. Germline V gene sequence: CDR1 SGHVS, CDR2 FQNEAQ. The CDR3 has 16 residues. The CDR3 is CASSSKSGTGFLLFDF. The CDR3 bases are TGTGCCAGCAGCTCTAAGAGCGGGACAGGGTTCTTGTTGTTTGACTTC.

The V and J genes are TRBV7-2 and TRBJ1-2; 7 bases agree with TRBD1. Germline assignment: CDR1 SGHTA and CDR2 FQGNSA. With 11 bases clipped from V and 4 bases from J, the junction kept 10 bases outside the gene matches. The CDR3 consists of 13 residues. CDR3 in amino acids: CAARWGTAYGYTF. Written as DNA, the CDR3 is TGTGCCGCGAGGTGGGGGACAGCCTATGGCTACACCTTC.

This chain's CDR3 is CASSYSGDGYEQYF. The CDR3 coding sequence is TGTGCCAGCAGTTACTCGGGGGACGGCTACGAGCAGTACTTC. The chain links TRBV6-5 to TRBJ2-7; D tentatively fits TRBD1 or TRBD2 (5 bases each). Germline assignment: CDR1 MNHEY and CDR2 SVGAGI. CDR3 size: 14 residues. V was pared by 0 bases and J by 3 bases, with 9 bases between.

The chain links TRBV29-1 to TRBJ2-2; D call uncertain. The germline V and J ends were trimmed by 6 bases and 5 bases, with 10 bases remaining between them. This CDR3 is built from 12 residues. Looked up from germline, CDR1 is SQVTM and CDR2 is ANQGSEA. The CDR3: CSVVKGTGELFF. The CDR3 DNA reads TGCAGCGTAGTCAAGGGAACCGGGGAGCTGTTTTTT.

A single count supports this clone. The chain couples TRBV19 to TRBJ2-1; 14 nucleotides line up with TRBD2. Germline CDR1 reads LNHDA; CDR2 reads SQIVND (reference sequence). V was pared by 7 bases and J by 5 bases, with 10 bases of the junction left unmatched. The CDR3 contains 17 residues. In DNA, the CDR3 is TGTGCCAGTAACCCCGGACTAGCGGGGGGCAGTCACAATGAGCAGTTCTTC. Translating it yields CASNPGLAGGSHNEQFF.

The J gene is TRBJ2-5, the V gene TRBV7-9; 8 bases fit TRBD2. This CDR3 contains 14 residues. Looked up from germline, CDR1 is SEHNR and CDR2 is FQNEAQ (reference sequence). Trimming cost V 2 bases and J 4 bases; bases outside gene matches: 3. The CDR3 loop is CASSLSGGLETQYF. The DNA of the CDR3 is TGTGCCAGCAGCTTAAGCGGGGGTTTAGAGACCCAGTACTTC.

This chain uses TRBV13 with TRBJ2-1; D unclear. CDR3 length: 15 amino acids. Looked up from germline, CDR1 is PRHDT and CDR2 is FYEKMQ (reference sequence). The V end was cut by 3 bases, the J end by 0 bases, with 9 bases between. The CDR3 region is CASSLGGSSYNEQFF. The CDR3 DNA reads TGTGCCAGCAGCTTGGGTGGAAGCTCCTACAATGAGCAGTTCTTC.